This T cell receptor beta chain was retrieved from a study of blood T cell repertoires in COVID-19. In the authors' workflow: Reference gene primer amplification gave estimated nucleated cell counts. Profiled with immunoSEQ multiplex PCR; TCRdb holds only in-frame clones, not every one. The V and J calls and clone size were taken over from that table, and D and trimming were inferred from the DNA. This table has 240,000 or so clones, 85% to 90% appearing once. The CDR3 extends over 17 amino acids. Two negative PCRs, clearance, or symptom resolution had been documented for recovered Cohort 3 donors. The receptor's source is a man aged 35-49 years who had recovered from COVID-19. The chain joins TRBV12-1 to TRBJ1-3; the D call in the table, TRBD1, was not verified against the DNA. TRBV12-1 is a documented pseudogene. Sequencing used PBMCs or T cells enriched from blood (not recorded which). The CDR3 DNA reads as TGTGCCAGCAGCTTTGAGTCGGGACAGGCCCCCGGAAACACCATATATTTT. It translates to CASSFESGQAPGNTIYF.